These 16 T cell receptor beta chains were all obtained from the same sample, sequenced in a study of shared clonotypes between healthy human individuals. Method: immunoSEQ multiplex PCR; TCRdb's copy keeps in-frame clones and lacks some. The repertoire includes roughly 2.1 million clones, about 93% of them detected once, and approximately 1.7% sits in the top ten. Positive CCR7 selection of CD45RO-negative cells yielded the naive CD8 cells, and terminally differentiated effector memory CD45RA+ cells were excluded. The source material was naive CD8+ T cells from PBMCs. The receptor source for this set is a man aged 18 to 29 in good health. Some clones in this sample may be carry-over from other donors' samples.

The rearrangement uses TRBV27 and TRBJ2-7; 11 nucleotides agree with TRBD1. Germline CDR1 MNHEY, CDR2 SMNVEV (reference sequence). This CDR3 is built from 17 residues. With V trimmed by 5 bases and J by 4 bases, 13 bases remained unmatched. The CDR3 spells CASSPYSGTGGSYEQYF. CDR3 DNA sequence: TGTGCCAGCAGTCCATACTCCGGGACAGGGGGGTCTTACGAGCAGTACTTC.

The V call is TRBV19, the J call TRBJ2-1; a possible D gene is TRBD2 (6 bases). The CDR3 has 11 residues. The germline V gene has CDR1 LNHDA and CDR2 SQIVND (reference sequence). V was cut by 7 bases and J by 8 bases, with 9 bases left in between. This CDR3 reads CASNTGDEQFF. CDR3 sequence (DNA): TGTGCCAGTAACACGGGGGATGAGCAGTTCTTC. The entire variable domain, with the rest obtained from reference TRBV19 and TRBJ2-1, is as follows: DGGITQSPKYLFRKEGQNVTLSCEQNLNHDAMYWYRQDPGQGLRLIYYSQIVNDFQKGDIAEGYSVSREKKESFPLTVTSAQKNPTAFYLCASNTGDEQFFGPGTRLTVL.

V usage is TRBV7-2 and J usage is TRBJ1-1; D gene ambiguous. This CDR3 comprises 14 residues. From germline, CDR1 is SGHTA and CDR2 FQGNSA. V lost 5 bases, J lost 1 base, and 11 bases lay in between. CDR3 sequence: CASSGSIRNTEAFF. Written as DNA, the CDR3 is TGTGCCAGCAGCGGATCGATAAGGAACACTGAAGCTTTCTTT.

This clone was detected only once. The chain links TRBV7-9 to TRBJ2-7; 7 nucleotides align to TRBD1. Germline trimming cut 2 bases from V and 0 bases from J; bases unmatched to any gene: 4. Germline CDR1 is SEHNR and CDR2 is FQNEAQ (reference sequence). The CDR3 runs to 15 residues. CDR3 coding DNA: TGTGCCAGCAGCTTATGGGACAGTTCCTCCTACGAGCAGTACTTC. Protein: CASSLWDSSSYEQYF.

The chain is built from TRBV7-6 and TRBJ2-5; 7 bases fit TRBD2. Trimming removed 1 base from V and 7 bases from J; junction bases left unmatched: 6. Looked up from germline, CDR1 is SGHVS and CDR2 is FNYEAQ. The CDR3 has 14 amino acids. The CDR3 protein is CASSLGGSGGTQYF. In DNA form, the CDR3 reads TGTGCCAGCAGCTTAGGGGGGTCGGGAGGGACCCAGTACTTC.

With respect to this clone: The final CDR3 position lacks the conserved phenylalanine or tryptophan, pointing to a likely read error. Because the CDR3's place on the DNA is in doubt, the DNA is left out and the CDR3 is given as listed by TCRdb. The chain employs TRBV28 and TRBJ2-7; TRBD1, the table's D call, lacks a check against the DNA. The CDR3 contains 9 residues when both ends are counted. Looked up from germline, CDR1 is MDHEN and CDR2 is SYDVKM. CDR3 protein: CASSCQGVG.

Here the CDR3 DNA reads TGTGCCAGCAGCCGGTATAGCGAGCAGGGGGCAATAAGGAATGAGCAGTTCTTC. The encoded protein is CASSRYSEQGAIRNEQFF. The gene calls are TRBV7-9 and TRBJ2-1; TRBD1 matches at 8 bases. The CDR3 is 18 residues long. CDR1 is SEHNR and CDR2 is FQNEAQ in the germline V gene (reference sequence). V trimming: 5 bases; J trimming: 7 bases; junction bases outside the gene matches: 19.

The J gene is TRBJ2-3, the V gene TRBV28; D might be TRBD1 or TRBD2, each matching 5 bases. This CDR3 spans 13 amino acids. Germline assignment: CDR1 MDHEN and CDR2 SYDVKM. Trimming removed 5 bases from V and 11 bases from J, with 17 bases in between. The CDR3 DNA reads TGTGCCAGCAGTGACCGGGACCCCAGGGAGCAGTATTTT. It codes for CASSDRDPREQYF.

V is TRBV13 and J is TRBJ2-7; 8 positions agree with TRBD1. The J segment lost 4 bases and the V segment lost 8 bases, leaving 4 bases of the junction unmatched. Germline V gene lookup returns CDR1 PRHDT and CDR2 FYEKMQ (reference sequence). The CDR3 is made up of 12 amino acids. The CDR3 DNA reads TGTGCCAGCGGGGACAGGACTTACGAGCAGTACTTC. Translating gives CASGDRTYEQYF. Supplemented by reference TRBV13 and TRBJ2-7, the full variable domain reads AAGVIQSPRHLIKEKRETATLKCYPIPRHDTVYWYQQGPGQDPQFLISFYEKMQSDKGSIPDRFSAQQFSDYHSELNMSSLELGDSALYFCASGDRTYEQYFGPGTRLTVT.

The genes are TRBV4-1 and TRBJ2-2; no clear D. The length of the CDR3 is 14 residues. Trimming left V 0 bases short and J 8 bases short, with 10 bases between. Germline V lookup: CDR1 MGHRA, CDR2 YSYEKL. The CDR3 is CASSQEAYWGELFF. The CDR3 nucleotides are TGCGCCAGCAGCCAAGAGGCATATTGGGGGGAGCTGTTTTTT.

This chain's CDR3 is CASSYSTGQIFEKLFF. In DNA, the CDR3 is TGTGCCAGCAGTTACTCGACGGGACAGATTTTTGAAAAACTGTTTTTT. The chain couples TRBV6-5 to TRBJ1-4, with TRBD1 matching over 7 bases. Per germline, CDR1 MNHEY and CDR2 SVGAGI. This CDR3 contains 16 residues. V was pared by 0 bases and J by 7 bases, with 8 bases of the junction left unmatched.

V usage is TRBV28 and J usage is TRBJ2-3; no firm D call. CDR1 and CDR2 from the germline V gene are MDHEN and SYDVKM. This CDR3 has 16 amino acids. Between the trimmed V and J ends, which lost 5 bases and 1 base, there was a span of 16 bases. DNA for the CDR3: TGTGCCAGCAGTCCCAGGAGACACGGTGGCACAGATACGCAGTATTTT. Translated: CASSPRRHGGTDTQYF.

The chain links TRBV2 to TRBJ2-3; D is perhaps TRBD1 (5 bases). Looked up from germline, CDR1 is SNHLY and CDR2 is FYNNEI. Trimming cost V 4 bases and J 2 bases, with 19 bases left between them. The CDR3 length is 17 residues. The CDR3 DNA reads TGTGCCAGCAGTGGCAGGGCCGTCACCCGGGTCACAGATACGCAGTATTTT. It codes for CASSGRAVTRVTDTQYF. Looking up the rest from reference TRBV2 and TRBJ2-3 gives the full variable domain: EPEVTQTPSHQVTQMGQEVILRCVPISNHLYFYWYRQILGQKVEFLVSFYNNEISEKSEIFDDQFSVERPDGSNFTLKIRSTKLEDSAMYFCASSGRAVTRVTDTQYFGPGTRLTVL.

The rearrangement links TRBV10-3 to TRBJ1-5; 7 bases are shared with TRBD1. V was pared by 5 bases and J by 5 bases, with 3 bases of the junction left unmatched. Germline CDR1 reads ENHRY; CDR2 reads SYGVKD. The CDR3 loop spans 13 amino acids. The CDR3 nucleotides are TGTGCCATCAGTCAGGGGGAGGATCAGCCCCAGCATTTT. It is translated as CAISQGEDQPQHF.

This clone occurred once. The chain uses TRBV4-2 and TRBJ2-5; D is perhaps TRBD1 or TRBD2 (6 bases each). Germline CDR1 and CDR2: LGHNA and YNFKEQ. The ends were cut back, 3 bases at V and 5 bases at J, with 22 bases in the middle. This CDR3 has 17 amino acids. Here the CDR3 reads CASSHSRGLVTSETQYF. CDR3 DNA: TGTGCCAGCAGCCATTCCCGGGGGCTAGTTACAAGCGAGACCCAGTACTTC.

V and J are TRBV6-5 and TRBJ1-1; 9 bases agree with TRBD1. V lost 8 bases to trimming and J lost 2 bases; unmatched junction nucleotides: 6. The CDR3 has 14 residues. Germline CDR1 reads MNHEY; CDR2 reads SVGAGI. CDR3 protein: CASHEGQGNTEAFF. In nucleotides, the CDR3 is TGTGCCAGCCATGAGGGACAGGGTAACACTGAAGCTTTCTTT.